This TCR beta chain was profiled in a study of blood T cells in healthy people across ages. This CDR3 is built from 15 residues. Germline assignment: CDR1 SGHRS and CDR2 YFSETQ. Study outcomes and limitations: There was no known CMV status for donors, so expanded clonotype changes were possibly confounded. Age advanced and TCR beta diversity per million T cells fell, roughly linearly.

As for this clonotype: Its target is not known. Given a much more abundant clone one base away, this may be a read error.

It was with a sample-barcoded 5' primer and a J-beta primer mix that a second PCR of about 7 to 12 cycles was run. Each CDR3 protein gets one entry after TCRdb re-called the 5' RACE reads with MiXCR. The data contain 1.6 million or so distinct CDR3 sequences, 30% to 35% of them seen just once; the ten biggest clones take up about 11%. Sequencing was carried out using blood. The TCR comes from a woman in her thirties in good health. V and J are TRBV5-1 and TRBJ2-6; D is possibly TRBD1 (5 bases). The CDR3 loop is CASSLANSGAIVLTF. DNA for the CDR3: TGCGCCAGCAGCTTGGCCAACTCTGGGGCCATCGTCCTGACTTTC.